Presented here are 21 T cell receptor beta chains from one specimen sequenced in a study of T-cell reconstitution after alpha-beta-depleted transplantation in children. Preparation of the TCRbeta library was carried out with unique molecular identifiers. TCRdb fed the PCR reads into MiXCR, producing one record per CDR3 protein. The data contain some 300,000 distinct CDR3 sequences, roughly 9.1% of them singletons. Sample: PBMCs, taken before TCRalphabeta/CD19-depleted stem cell transplant. The receptor set was obtained from a boy younger than two with acute myeloid leukemia, due to receive a stem cell transplant.

The sample holds a few counts of this clonotype. CDR3 in DNA: TGTGCCAGCAGAGAGAATTCACCCCTCCACTTT. The encoded protein is CASRENSPLHF. The chain combines TRBV6-6 with TRBJ1-6; D unclear. The length of the CDR3 is 11 residues. V lost 6 bases and J lost 7, with 4 bases in between. Germline-derived CDR1 and CDR2 are MNHNY and SVGAGI (reference sequence).

This clonotype was seen at least ten times. V usage is TRBV5-1 and J usage is TRBJ2-3; D is possibly TRBD1 (7 bases). The CDR3 sequence is 14 residues long. Germline V lookup: CDR1 SGHRS, CDR2 YFSETQ. V was cut by 3 bases and J by 3 bases, with 11 bases left in between. CDR3 sequence (DNA): TGCGCCAGCAGCTCGCAGGGGGGAACAGATACGCAGTATTTT. Amino acid sequence: CASSSQGGTDTQYF.

The chain couples TRBV27 to TRBJ2-5; 11 bases agree with TRBD1. The junction had 5 bases not matched to a gene; V was cut back by 4 bases and J by 4 bases. Germline CDR1 MNHEY, CDR2 SMNVEV (reference sequence). The CDR3 is made up of 15 amino acids. CDR3: CASSYWDRGLETQYF. The CDR3 DNA reads as TGTGCCAGCAGTTACTGGGACAGGGGGTTAGAGACCCAGTACTTC.

This clonotype was observed at least ten times. The chain combines TRBV3-1 with TRBJ1-2; the D is unclear. This CDR3 comprises 11 residues. Trimming cost V 4 bases and J 6 bases, with 6 bases left between them. In germline, CDR1 is LGHDT, CDR2 YNNKEL (reference sequence). CDR3 sequence reads: CASSRDDGYTF. The CDR3 nucleotides are TGTGCCAGCAGCCGAGACGATGGCTACACCTTC.

This clonotype has a count of ten or more. J is TRBJ1-6 and V is TRBV5-5; 8 bases are shared with TRBD1. The CDR3 covers 14 residues. The ends lost 4 bases at V and 9 bases at J; junction bases unmatched: 6. Germline values: CDR1 SGHKS, CDR2 YYEKEE (reference sequence). CDR3 amino acids: CASSMTGVGSPLHF. As DNA, the CDR3 is TGTGCCAGCAGCATGACAGGGGTTGGTTCACCCCTCCACTTT.

This clonotype has at least ten counts. This rearrangement joins TRBV7-9 to TRBJ1-1; D may be TRBD1 (6 bases). The V end was cut by 1 base, the J end by 5 bases, with 11 bases between. The V gene's germline CDR1 is SEHNR and CDR2 FQNEAQ (reference sequence). CDR3 length: 14 amino acids. CDR3 loop: CASSLEGGGTEAFF. The CDR3 nucleotides read TGTGCCAGCAGCTTAGAGGGGGGAGGGACTGAAGCTTTCTTT.

This clonotype was seen a handful of times. This chain connects TRBV29-1 to TRBJ2-1; 10 bases are a match to TRBD2. The CDR3 covers 16 residues. V shed 3 bases, J shed 5 bases, and the junction held 10 bases outside the gene matches. The germline CDR1 and CDR2 sequences are SQVTM and ANQGSEA. The CDR3 spells CSVEGTASGSNNEQFF. CDR3 nucleotide sequence: TGCAGCGTTGAGGGGACTGCTAGCGGGAGTAACAATGAGCAGTTCTTC.

This clonotype was counted between two and nine times. The chain links TRBV28 to TRBJ1-2; no firm D call. This CDR3 is 11 amino acids long. V was pared by 11 bases and J by 2 bases, with 9 bases between. The germline gives CDR1 MDHEN, CDR2 SYDVKM. CDR3 amino acids: CAERSNYGYTF. In nucleotides, the CDR3 is TGTGCCGAAAGGTCGAACTATGGCTACACCTTC.

In this sample, this clonotype turned up a few times. V and J are TRBV5-5 and TRBJ2-7; D might be TRBD1 (5 bases). Trimming left V 4 bases short and J 1 base short, with 12 bases between. CDR1 and CDR2 from the germline V gene are SGHKS and YYEKEE (reference sequence). The CDR3 has 14 amino acids. The DNA of the CDR3 is TGTGCCAGCAGCATGGTAGACAGATCCTACGAGCAGTACTTC. Amino acids: CASSMVDRSYEQYF.

This clonotype has only a few counts. The gene calls are TRBV5-1 and TRBJ1-1; 11 bases map to TRBD1. The V and J ends lost 3 bases and 11 bases, in that order; junction bases with no gene match: 6. This CDR3 has 13 amino acids. The germline CDR1 and CDR2 sequences are SGHRS and YFSETQ. The CDR3 region is CASSSGQGARAFF. The CDR3 DNA reads as TGCGCCAGCAGCTCTGGACAGGGGGCGCGGGCTTTCTTT.

In its sample, this clonotype was seen a few times. V gene TRBV7-2 combines with J gene TRBJ2-5, with unresolved D. This CDR3 region has 11 residues. V gave up 1 base and J gave up 12 bases, with 9 bases separating them. The germline gives CDR1 SGHTA, CDR2 FQGNSA. The CDR3 DNA sequence: TGTGCCAGCAGCTTAGTCGGGTTAAAGTACTTC. It codes for CASSLVGLKYF.

There are many counts of this clonotype. The chain uses TRBV29-1 and TRBJ2-5, with D perhaps TRBD2 (6 bases). The CDR3 length is 11 residues. Germline V gives CDR1 SQVTM, CDR2 ANQGSEA. Trimming took off 6 bases at V and 4 bases at J, with 9 bases between the two ends. This CDR3 reads CSVGTRETQYF. Here the CDR3 DNA reads TGCAGCGTCGGGACTCGAGAGACCCAGTACTTC.

This clonotype was seen once. CDR3 protein: CASTNGGGSYNEQFF. For the CDR3, the DNA is TGTGCCAGCACTAACGGGGGGGGTTCCTACAATGAGCAGTTCTTC. The chain employs TRBV28 and TRBJ2-1; TRBD2 aligns across 8 bases. Germline V gene sequence: CDR1 MDHEN, CDR2 SYDVKM. J gave up 1 base and V 7 bases, and 6 bases lay outside the gene matches. The CDR3 consists of 15 residues. The whole variable domain, remainder taken from reference TRBV28 and TRBJ2-1, is DVKVTQSSRYLVKRTGEKVFLECVQDMDHENMFWYRQDPGLGLRLIYFSYDVKMKEKGDIPEGYSVSREKKERFSLILESASTNQTSMYLCASTNGGGSYNEQFFGPGTRLTVL.

This clonotype was seen a few times. The J gene is TRBJ1-5, the V gene TRBV10-3; TRBD1 matches at 9 bases. Germline V gene lookup returns CDR1 ENHRY and CDR2 SYGVKD. V gave up 6 bases and J gave up 7 bases; unmatched junction bases: 10. This CDR3 region has 15 residues. CDR3: CAISGTGGYGQPQHF. The DNA for the CDR3 is TGTGCCATCAGCGGAACAGGGGGCTACGGACAGCCCCAGCATTTT.

In regard to this clonotype: A read error is possible here, since a much larger clone lies one base away. This chain connects TRBV20-1 to TRBJ1-5; D might be TRBD1 (5 bases). This CDR3 comprises 18 residues. Germline CDR1 and CDR2: DFQATT and SNEGSKA (reference sequence). The CDR3 loop reads CCARESRGDPYSNQPQHF. CDR3 bases: TGCTGTGCTAGAGAGAGTAGAGGGGATCCTTATAGCAATCAGCCCCAGCATTTT.

This clonotype was recorded at least ten times. A much larger clone lies a single base off, so this may be a read error. V and J are TRBV12-3 or TRBV12-4 and TRBJ2-5; D gene uncertain. The CDR3 extends over 11 amino acids. Trimming left V 5 bases short and J 0 bases short, with 1 base between. CDR3 nucleotides: TGTGCCAGCAGTAACCAAGAGACCCAGTACTTC. It codes for CASSNQETQYF.

This clonotype was picked up many times. The rearrangement uses TRBV25-1 and TRBJ2-1; 14 bases are shared with TRBD2. J gave up 9 bases and V 1 base, and 8 bases lay outside the gene matches. This CDR3 has 17 amino acids. Looked up from germline, CDR1 is MGHDK and CDR2 is SYGVNS. The CDR3 region is CASSEWGTSGRRGEQFF. CDR3 nucleotide sequence: TGTGCCAGCAGTGAATGGGGGACTAGCGGGAGAAGGGGTGAGCAGTTCTTC. Complete variable domain (other parts from reference TRBV25-1 and TRBJ2-1): EADIYQTPRYLVIGTGKKITLECSQTMGHDKMYWYQQDPGMELHLIHYSYGVNSTEKGDLSSESTVSRIRTEHFPLTLESARPSHTSQYLCASSEWGTSGRRGEQFFGPGTRLTVL.

In its sample, this clonotype was seen many times. V and J are TRBV7-9 and TRBJ2-7, with 10 bases that match TRBD2. Germline assignment: CDR1 SEHNR and CDR2 FQNEAQ (reference sequence). This CDR3 spans 15 amino acids. The V and J ends lost 3 bases and 5 bases, in that order; junction bases with no gene match: 7. Here the CDR3 reads CASSFGASGSHEQYF. The CDR3 coding sequence is TGTGCCAGCAGCTTCGGGGCTAGCGGGAGCCACGAGCAGTACTTC.

The V gene is TRBV28, the J gene TRBJ2-2, with TRBD2 identical over 10 bases. The CDR3 length is 17 residues. V lost 4 bases to trimming and J lost 7 bases; unmatched junction nucleotides: 12. Germline lookup yields CDR1 MDHEN and CDR2 SYDVKM. The DNA of the CDR3 is TGTGCCAGCAGTTCCCTGGGACTAGCGACCGGGGGCGGGGAGCTGTTTTTT. Its protein is CASSSLGLATGGGELFF.

This clonotype came up many times. V gene TRBV7-2 combines with J gene TRBJ2-7; D uncertain. The V gene lost 1 base and the J gene lost 2 bases, with 15 bases spanning the gap. CDR3 length equals 16 residues. The germline V gene encodes CDR1 SGHTA and CDR2 FQGNSA. In nucleotides, the CDR3 is TGTGCCAGCAGCTTAGAGTCTAGAAGAGACCCCTACGAGCAGTACTTC. This encodes CASSLESRRDPYEQYF. Looking up the rest from reference TRBV7-2 and TRBJ2-7 gives the full variable domain: GAGVSQSPSNKVTEKGKDVELRCDPISGHTALYWYRQSLGQGLEFLIYFQGNSAPDKSGLPSDRFSAERTGGSVSTLTIQRTQQEDSAVYLCASSLESRRDPYEQYFGPGTRLTVT.

This clonotype has a single count. A much larger clone is a single base away; this may be a read error. The chain links TRBV21-1 to TRBJ2-4. TRBV21-1 is noted as a pseudogene. The CDR3 contains 17 residues. CDR3 nucleotide sequence: TGTGCCAGCACCAAAGTATGGCCTCTACTAGCCAAAAACATTCAGTACTTC. It is translated as CASTKVWPLLAKNIQYF.